Shown below are 8 T cell receptor beta chains from a single sample sequenced in a study of Graves' ophthalmopathy and Graves' hyperthyroidism. RNA transcripts served as template for amplifying TCR beta CDR3 sequences. HTBI primers served in a first-round RT-PCR, which a second-round multiplex PCR followed. A single record per CDR3 protein comes from TCRdb applying MiXCR to the multiplex PCR reads. The sample includes around 1,000,000 distinct CDR3 sequences, 35% to 45% of them seen just once. What was sequenced was peripheral blood or thyroid tissue (not recorded which). The receptors were sampled from an adult man with Graves' hyperthyroidism.

This clonotype was seen more than once but under ten times. V and J are TRBV7-8 and TRBJ1-5, with D tentatively TRBD1 (6 bases). Germline V gene sequence: CDR1 SGHVS, CDR2 FQNEAQ. CDR3 size: 17 residues. The ends were cut back, 1 base at V and 0 bases at J, with 13 bases in the middle. The CDR3 spells CASSLGTGPYSNQPQHF. CDR3 DNA sequence: TGTGCCAGCAGCTTAGGTACAGGGCCCTATAGCAATCAGCCCCAGCATTTT.

The chain combines TRBV4-2 with TRBJ2-5; D call uncertain. The V gene's germline CDR1 is LGHNA and CDR2 YNFKEQ. The ends were cut back, 4 bases at V and 5 bases at J, with 11 bases in the middle. This CDR3 is 13 amino acids long. CDR3 amino acids: CASSRESLETQYF. The CDR3 DNA is TGTGCCAGCAGCCGAGAATCGTTGGAGACCCAGTACTTC.

A remark on this clonotype: This may arise from a read error, as a much more abundant clone is one base away. The rearrangement joins TRBV11-2 to TRBJ2-5; D is unresolved. Germline V gene lookup returns CDR1 SGHAT and CDR2 FQNNGV. This CDR3 has 13 amino acids. The chain's CDR3 is CASSLLIQEAQYF. In nucleotides, the CDR3 is TGTGCCAGCAGCTTATTGATCCAAGAGGCCCAGTACTTC.

This chain uses TRBV6-2 or TRBV6-3 with TRBJ2-7; D is possibly TRBD2 (6 bases). The CDR3 has 14 residues. V lost 0 bases and J lost 2, with 8 bases in between. The germline gives CDR1 MNHEY, CDR2 SVGEGT. This chain's CDR3 is CASSYSEGPYEQYF. The DNA for the CDR3 is TGTGCCAGCAGTTACTCGGAGGGTCCCTACGAGCAGTACTTC.

This clonotype was found many times. This chain connects TRBV7-8 to TRBJ1-6; D remains unclear. V was shortened by 1 base and J by 0 bases, with 4 bases between the two germline ends. The CDR3 is 15 amino acids. Germline V CDR1 and CDR2: SGHVS, FQNEAQ. The CDR3 coding sequence is TGTGCCAGCAGCTTAGATGGCTCCTATAATTCACCCCTCCACTTT. Its translation is CASSLDGSYNSPLHF.

The genes are TRBV7-9 and TRBJ1-2; D perhaps matches TRBD1 (5 bases). V lost 4 bases, J lost 4 bases, and 10 bases lay in between. The germline V gene encodes CDR1 SEHNR and CDR2 FQNEAQ (reference sequence). This CDR3 spans 13 amino acids. The DNA of the CDR3 is TGTGCCAGCAGCTCACAGGACGCCTATGGCTACACCTTC. This codes for CASSSQDAYGYTF.

About this clonotype itself: A read error may produce the germline difference seen at one junction end. This chain connects TRBV5-5 to TRBJ2-5, with TRBD1 identical over 7 bases. This CDR3 contains 16 residues. Germline V lookup: CDR1 SGHKS, CDR2 YYEKEE (reference sequence). The CDR3 spells CASSRDREKSKETQYF. DNA of the CDR3: TGCGCCAGCAGCCGAGACAGGGAGAAGTCGAAGGAGACCCAGTACTTC.

This chain uses TRBV7-9 with TRBJ1-1; unclear D gene. This CDR3 contains 13 residues. Trimming removed 5 bases at V and 7 bases at J, with 14 bases between. Per germline, CDR1 SEHNR and CDR2 FQNEAQ (reference sequence). The CDR3 sequence: CASSRDGANEAFF. CDR3 in DNA: TGTGCCAGCAGCCGCGATGGAGCTAATGAAGCTTTCTTT. The full variable domain, its missing parts supplied by reference TRBV7-9 and TRBJ1-1, is DTGVSQNPRHKITKRGQNVTFRCDPISEHNRLYWYRQTLGQGPEFLTYFQNEAQLEKSRLLSDRFSAERPKGSFSTLEIQRTEQGDSAMYLCASSRDGANEAFFGQGTRLTVV.